What follows are 8 T cell receptor beta chains derived from one specimen sequenced in a study of response to subunit inactivated influenza vaccine. TCRdb processed the RT-PCR reads anew with MiXCR; each CDR3 protein has one entry. The table includes 450,000 to 550,000 distinct CDR3 sequences, about 25% detected once. The sample consisted of CD4+ T cells sorted from PBMCs, taken 4 to 6 days after vaccination. These receptors all stem from a man in his fifties who received an inactivated influenza vaccine.

This rearrangement joins TRBV20-1 to TRBJ2-3, with 12 bases fitting TRBD2. The junction had 4 bases not matched to a gene; V was cut back by 2 bases and J by 4 bases. The V gene's germline CDR1 is DFQATT and CDR2 SNEGSKA (reference sequence). The CDR3 runs to 15 residues. The CDR3, as DNA: TGCAGTGCTAGATTGACTAGCGGGAGTGCAGATACGCAGTATTTT. This sequence encodes CSARLTSGSADTQYF.

The V gene is TRBV14, the J gene TRBJ2-5, with unresolved D. Germline V gives CDR1 SGHDN, CDR2 FVKESK. V lost 3 bases, J lost 8 bases, and 16 bases lay in between. The CDR3 is 14 amino acids. CDR3: CASSHAWISRTQYF. DNA of the CDR3: TGTGCCAGCAGCCACGCCTGGATCTCTCGAACCCAGTACTTC. The full variable domain, in which reference TRBV14 and TRBJ2-5 provide the parts outside the CDR3, is EAGVTQFPSHSVIEKGQTVTLRCDPISGHDNLYWYRRVMGKEIKFLLHFVKESKQDESGMPNNRFLAERTGGTYSTLKVQPAELEDSGVYFCASSHAWISRTQYFGPGTRLLVL.

As to this clonotype: This may come from a read error, since a much larger clone is one base off. In this CDR3 the conserved last residue, phenylalanine or tryptophan, is missing, so a read error is likely. The rearrangement uses TRBV5-1 and TRBJ1-1; the D is unclear. The CDR3 spans 13 residues. The V gene lost 1 base and the J gene lost 0 bases, with 4 bases spanning the gap. CDR1 is SGHRS and CDR2 is YFSETQ in the germline V gene. CDR3 nucleotides: TGCGCCAGCAGCTTGTCAGTGAACACTGAAGCTTTCCTT. Its protein is CASSLSVNTEAFL.

The chain employs TRBV6-1 and TRBJ2-5, with D uncertain. Germline V gene lookup returns CDR1 MNHNS and CDR2 SASEGT. Deletions cut 7 bases from V and 2 bases from J, with 8 bases between. The length of the CDR3 is 12 residues. CDR3 bases: TGTGCCAGCACCCAACCTCAAGAGACCCAGTACTTC. Translation: CASTQPQETQYF.

This clonotype was counted at least ten times. CDR3 loop: CASSFGTVNQPQHF. The CDR3 DNA follows: TGTGCCAGCAGCTTTGGCACCGTAAATCAGCCCCAGCATTTT. The chain carries TRBV7-8 and TRBJ1-5; no clear D. Germline V gives CDR1 SGHVS, CDR2 FQNEAQ. Between the trimmed V and J ends, which lost 3 bases and 4 bases, there was a span of 10 bases. The CDR3 sequence is 14 residues long.

V is TRBV4-2 and J is TRBJ1-6; no firm D call. V was shortened by 0 bases and J by 0 bases, with 9 bases between the two germline ends. From germline, CDR1 is LGHNA and CDR2 YNFKEQ. The CDR3 is 17 residues long. The DNA for the CDR3 is TGTGCCAGCAGCCAAGACGGGGAAGCCTCCTATAATTCACCCCTCCACTTT. Translated, it gives CASSQDGEASYNSPLHF.

The chain combines TRBV4-3 with TRBJ1-2, with D possibly being TRBD1 (5 bases). This CDR3 spans 15 amino acids. CDR1 and CDR2 (germline): LGHNA, YSLEER. Between the trimmed V and J ends, which lost 1 base and 1 base, there was a span of 10 bases. CDR3 DNA: TGCGCCAGCAGCCAAGGACAGTTAAATAACTATGGCTACACCTTC. Translated, it gives CASSQGQLNNYGYTF.

V is TRBV6-2 or TRBV6-3 and J is TRBJ2-7; TRBD1 agrees at 8 bases. The CDR3 runs 12 residues. Per the germline V gene, CDR1 is MNHEY and CDR2 is SVGEGT. After removal of 6 bases from V and 6 bases from J, the junction contained 4 bases not matched to a gene. In DNA, the CDR3 is TGTGCCAGCAGCGGGACAGGTGGCGAGCAGTACTTC. Translating gives CASSGTGGEQYF.